A selection of T cell receptor beta chains follows, all from one sample in a study of blood T cell repertoires in COVID-19. This table comes from immunoSEQ multiplex PCR, and its TCRdb copy is limited to in-frame clones, with some not included. The table shows about 100,000 clones, with 80% occurring only once. Sequencing input: peripheral blood. The receptor set was obtained from a man between 65 and 80 years old with active or convalescent COVID-19. Each CDR3 is given with its conserved first and last residue. The order of the fields is J gene, V gene, D gene, CDR3 length, clone size, CDR3 protein, CDR3 DNA. D genes are given only for firm matches. Size tells how often a clone was seen (once, few, many) or the class of an expanded clone, and some rows leave it out.

J gene: TRBJ2-5
V gene: TRBV4-1
D gene: .
CDR3 length: 13
clone size: .
CDR3 protein: CASSQVSLETQYF
CDR3 DNA: TGCGCCAGCAGCCAAGTGAGTTTAGAGACCCAGTACTTC

J gene: TRBJ1-5
V gene: TRBV18
D gene: .
CDR3 length: 14
clone size: .
CDR3 protein: CASSAGQFNQPQHF
CDR3 DNA: TGTGCCAGCTCAGCAGGACAGTTCAATCAGCCCCAGCATTTT

J gene: TRBJ1-6
V gene: TRBV7-2
D gene: TRBD1
CDR3 length: 15
clone size: .
CDR3 protein: CASSSTGVTTSPLHF
CDR3 DNA: TGTGCCAGCAGCTCGACAGGGGTCACGACTTCACCCCTCCACTTT

J gene: TRBJ2-7
V gene: TRBV18
D gene: .
CDR3 length: 16
clone size: .
CDR3 protein: CASSPSAPRTAHEQYF
CDR3 DNA: TGTGCCAGCTCACCGAGCGCACCAAGGACAGCCCACGAGCAGTACTTC

J gene: TRBJ1-4
V gene: TRBV30
D gene: .
CDR3 length: 12
clone size: .
CDR3 protein: CAWSNRVEKLFF
CDR3 DNA: TGTGCCTGGAGTAACAGGGTGGAAAAACTGTTTTTT

J gene: TRBJ2-3
V gene: TRBV7-3
D gene: TRBD2
CDR3 length: 15
clone size: .
CDR3 protein: CASSPTSGSRDTQYF
CDR3 DNA: TGTGCCAGCAGCCCGACTAGCGGGAGTAGGGATACGCAGTATTTT

J gene: TRBJ1-1
V gene: TRBV3-1/TRBV3-2
D gene: .
CDR3 length: 14
clone size: .
CDR3 protein: CASSQEPLATEAFF
CDR3 DNA: TGTGCCAGCAGCCAAGAACCCCTGGCTACTGAAGCTTTCTTT

J gene: TRBJ1-1
V gene: TRBV5-6
D gene: TRBD1
CDR3 length: 15
clone size: once
CDR3 protein: CASGKKLTGGTEAFF
CDR3 DNA: TGTGCCAGCGGGAAAAAGCTAACAGGGGGGACTGAAGCTTTCTTT

J gene: TRBJ2-2
V gene: TRBV28
D gene: TRBD2
CDR3 length: 15
clone size: .
CDR3 protein: CASSFSGILTGELFF
CDR3 DNA: TGTGCCAGCAGTTTTAGCGGGATTCTGACCGGGGAGCTGTTTTTT

J gene: TRBJ2-2
V gene: TRBV27
D gene: TRBD1
CDR3 length: 12
clone size: few
CDR3 protein: CATQTGSGELFF
CDR3 DNA: TGTGCCACCCAGACAGGGTCCGGGGAGCTGTTTTTT

J gene: TRBJ2-3
V gene: TRBV12-5
D gene: TRBD1
CDR3 length: 14
clone size: .
CDR3 protein: CASGQGQHTDTQYF
CDR3 DNA: TGTGCTAGTGGTCAGGGACAGCACACAGATACGCAGTATTTT

J gene: TRBJ1-5
V gene: TRBV18
D gene: .
CDR3 length: 13
clone size: .
CDR3 protein: CASSQYSNQPQHF
CDR3 DNA: TGTGCCAGCTCGCAGTATAGCAATCAGCCCCAGCATTTT

J gene: TRBJ2-5
V gene: TRBV19
D gene: TRBD2
CDR3 length: 16
clone size: .
CDR3 protein: CASSELAGGLQETQYF
CDR3 DNA: TGTGCCAGTAGTGAACTAGCGGGGGGTCTCCAAGAGACCCAGTACTTC

J gene: TRBJ2-3
V gene: TRBV2
D gene: .
CDR3 length: 14
clone size: .
CDR3 protein: CASRRGYSTDTQYF
CDR3 DNA: TGTGCCAGTCGGAGGGGTTATAGCACAGATACGCAGTATTTT

J gene: TRBJ2-1
V gene: TRBV12-5
D gene: TRBD2
CDR3 length: 13
clone size: .
CDR3 protein: CASGLSLADEQFF
CDR3 DNA: TGTGCTAGTGGTTTGAGTCTAGCGGACGAGCAGTTCTTC

J gene: TRBJ1-4
V gene: TRBV9
D gene: .
CDR3 length: 15
clone size: .
CDR3 protein: CASSVTDATNEKLFF
CDR3 DNA: TGTGCCAGCAGCGTGACTGACGCAACTAATGAAAAACTGTTTTTT

J gene: TRBJ2-7
V gene: TRBV3-1/TRBV3-2
D gene: .
CDR3 length: 14
clone size: .
CDR3 protein: CASSQGTNSYEQYF
CDR3 DNA: TGTGCCAGCAGCCAGGGGACAAACTCCTACGAGCAGTACTTC

J gene: TRBJ2-3
V gene: TRBV7-8
D gene: .
CDR3 length: 12
clone size: .
CDR3 protein: CASSSVGGTQYF
CDR3 DNA: TGTGCCAGCAGCTCGGTCGGGGGAACGCAGTATTTT

J gene: TRBJ2-2
V gene: TRBV11-3
D gene: .
CDR3 length: 15
clone size: once
CDR3 protein: CASSPVRGGTGELFF
CDR3 DNA: TGTGCCAGCAGCCCCGTTAGGGGGGGAACCGGGGAGCTGTTTTTT

J gene: TRBJ2-2
V gene: TRBV2
D gene: TRBD1
CDR3 length: 16
clone size: many
CDR3 protein: CASSVRDSTNTGELFF
CDR3 DNA: TGTGCCAGCAGTGTAAGGGACAGTACGAACACCGGGGAGCTGTTTTTT

J gene: TRBJ2-3
V gene: TRBV27
D gene: TRBD1
CDR3 length: 14
clone size: .
CDR3 protein: CASTDRAPTDTQYF
CDR3 DNA: TGTGCCAGCACCGACAGGGCTCCCACAGATACGCAGTATTTT

J gene: TRBJ1-3
V gene: TRBV6-5
D gene: TRBD1
CDR3 length: 16
clone size: .
CDR3 protein: CASSYSGQGSGNTIYF
CDR3 DNA: TGTGCCAGCAGTTACTCCGGACAGGGGTCTGGAAACACCATATATTTT

J gene: TRBJ2-7
V gene: TRBV29-1
D gene: .
CDR3 length: 11
clone size: .
CDR3 protein: CSVEGAYEQYF
CDR3 DNA: TGCAGCGTTGAAGGCGCCTACGAGCAGTACTTC

J gene: TRBJ2-7
V gene: TRBV5-1
D gene: TRBD1
CDR3 length: 15
clone size: .
CDR3 protein: CASSMGQGRIYEQYF
CDR3 DNA: TGCGCCAGCAGCATGGGACAGGGGAGAATCTACGAGCAGTACTTC

J gene: TRBJ1-6
V gene: TRBV28
D gene: .
CDR3 length: 14
clone size: .
CDR3 protein: CASSLSGYNSPLHF
CDR3 DNA: TGTGCCAGCAGTTTATCAGGGTATAATTCACCCCTCCACTTT

J gene: TRBJ2-1
V gene: TRBV30
D gene: TRBD2
CDR3 length: 14
clone size: .
CDR3 protein: CAWSRLAGYNEQFF
CDR3 DNA: TGTGCCTGGAGTCGGCTAGCGGGCTACAATGAGCAGTTCTTC

J gene: TRBJ1-2
V gene: TRBV7-9
D gene: .
CDR3 length: 12
clone size: .
CDR3 protein: CASMDSLGGYTF
CDR3 DNA: TGTGCCAGCATGGACAGCTTAGGTGGCTACACCTTC

J gene: TRBJ2-1
V gene: TRBV29-1
D gene: TRBD2
CDR3 length: 12
clone size: .
CDR3 protein: CSVRAGAYEQFF
CDR3 DNA: TGCAGCGTGAGGGCGGGAGCATACGAGCAGTTCTTC

J gene: TRBJ2-5
V gene: TRBV9
D gene: TRBD2
CDR3 length: 17
clone size: .
CDR3 protein: CASSVGASGGQGETQYF
CDR3 DNA: TGTGCCAGCAGCGTAGGTGCTAGCGGGGGGCAGGGGGAGACCCAGTACTTC

J gene: TRBJ2-3
V gene: TRBV14
D gene: .
CDR3 length: 14
clone size: .
CDR3 protein: CASSQGSVVDTQYF
CDR3 DNA: TGTGCCAGCAGCCAAGGATCGGTTGTAGATACGCAGTATTTT

J gene: TRBJ1-1
V gene: TRBV19
D gene: .
CDR3 length: 13
clone size: .
CDR3 protein: CASSIVVNTEAFF
CDR3 DNA: TGTGCCAGTAGTATAGTAGTGAACACTGAAGCTTTCTTT

J gene: TRBJ2-7
V gene: TRBV27
D gene: TRBD1
CDR3 length: 14
clone size: once
CDR3 protein: CASRNTGGMDEQYF
CDR3 DNA: TGTGCCAGCAGAAACACAGGGGGCATGGACGAGCAGTACTTC

J gene: TRBJ2-3
V gene: TRBV4-2
D gene: .
CDR3 length: 17
clone size: .
CDR3 protein: CASSQEPSQGGTDTQYF
CDR3 DNA: TGTGCCAGCAGCCAAGAACCTAGTCAGGGCGGCACAGATACGCAGTATTTT

J gene: TRBJ1-4
V gene: TRBV5-4
D gene: TRBD1
CDR3 length: 14
clone size: few
CDR3 protein: CASSLEGTGVKLFF
CDR3 DNA: TGTGCCAGCAGCTTGGAAGGGACAGGGGTGAAACTGTTTTTT

J gene: TRBJ1-1
V gene: TRBV30
D gene: .
CDR3 length: 10
clone size: .
CDR3 protein: CAWGQFEAFF
CDR3 DNA: TGTGCCTGGGGACAGTTTGAAGCTTTCTTT

J gene: TRBJ2-2
V gene: TRBV25-1
D gene: .
CDR3 length: 16
clone size: .
CDR3 protein: CASSRRSGSGTGELFF
CDR3 DNA: TGTGCCAGCAGCAGAAGGTCCGGGAGCGGCACCGGGGAGCTGTTTTTT

J gene: TRBJ2-3
V gene: TRBV7-8
D gene: .
CDR3 length: 16
clone size: .
CDR3 protein: CASSLEAGQPTDTQYF
CDR3 DNA: TGTGCCAGCAGCTTAGAGGCGGGGCAACCCACAGATACGCAGTATTTT

J gene: TRBJ2-1
V gene: TRBV2
D gene: TRBD1
CDR3 length: 15
clone size: .
CDR3 protein: CATVGPRTGINEQFF
CDR3 DNA: TGTGCCACGGTAGGCCCCCGGACAGGGATTAATGAGCAGTTCTTC

J gene: TRBJ2-7
V gene: TRBV4-1
D gene: .
CDR3 length: 15
clone size: many
CDR3 protein: CASSQDPRPEGEQYF
CDR3 DNA: TGCGCCAGCAGCCAAGACCCCCGCCCGGAGGGCGAGCAGTACTTC

J gene: TRBJ1-1
V gene: TRBV4-3
D gene: TRBD1
CDR3 length: 14
clone size: few
CDR3 protein: CASSQRTGYTEAFF
CDR3 DNA: TGCGCCAGCAGCCAGCGGACAGGGTACACTGAAGCTTTCTTT

J gene: TRBJ1-2
V gene: TRBV4-2
D gene: .
CDR3 length: 15
clone size: .
CDR3 protein: CASSQAQVANYGYTF
CDR3 DNA: TGTGCCAGCAGCCAAGCGCAGGTAGCTAACTATGGCTACACCTTC

J gene: TRBJ1-1
V gene: TRBV9
D gene: .
CDR3 length: 14
clone size: .
CDR3 protein: CASAEGRGGTEAFF
CDR3 DNA: TGTGCCAGCGCGGAAGGAAGGGGAGGGACTGAAGCTTTCTTT

J gene: TRBJ2-3
V gene: TRBV19
D gene: .
CDR3 length: 16
clone size: once
CDR3 protein: CASSMLAGASTDTQYF
CDR3 DNA: TGTGCCAGTAGTATGTTGGCAGGGGCTTCGACAGATACGCAGTATTTT

J gene: TRBJ1-6
V gene: TRBV7-8
D gene: .
CDR3 length: 14
clone size: .
CDR3 protein: CASSFQALNSPLHF
CDR3 DNA: TGTGCCAGCAGCTTTCAGGCCCTGAATTCACCCCTCCACTTT

J gene: TRBJ2-4
V gene: TRBV27
D gene: .
CDR3 length: 14
clone size: once
CDR3 protein: CASSFRQAENIQYF
CDR3 DNA: TGTGCCAGCAGTTTTCGACAGGCAGAAAACATTCAGTACTTC

J gene: TRBJ1-2
V gene: TRBV11-2
D gene: TRBD1
CDR3 length: 13
clone size: .
CDR3 protein: CASSPTGNYGYTF
CDR3 DNA: TGTGCCAGCAGCCCGACAGGGAACTATGGCTACACCTTC

J gene: TRBJ1-2
V gene: TRBV30
D gene: .
CDR3 length: 15
clone size: many
CDR3 protein: CAWSASDRPNYGYTF
CDR3 DNA: TGTGCCTGGAGTGCATCCGACAGACCGAACTATGGCTACACCTTC

J gene: TRBJ1-1
V gene: TRBV7-3
D gene: .
CDR3 length: 17
clone size: .
CDR3 protein: CASSLKRQGLANTEAFF
CDR3 DNA: TGTGCCAGCAGCTTAAAGCGGCAGGGACTGGCGAACACTGAAGCTTTCTTT

J gene: TRBJ1-6
V gene: TRBV6-5
D gene: .
CDR3 length: 15
clone size: .
CDR3 protein: CASTKRDGGRSPLHF
CDR3 DNA: TGTGCCAGCACGAAAAGGGACGGGGGGCGGTCACCCCTCCACTTT

J gene: TRBJ1-2
V gene: TRBV28
D gene: .
CDR3 length: 15
clone size: .
CDR3 protein: CASSYTRRAPYGYTF
CDR3 DNA: TGTGCCAGCAGCTACACCCGGCGGGCCCCCTATGGCTACACCTTC

J gene: TRBJ1-2
V gene: TRBV20-1
D gene: .
CDR3 length: 11
clone size: .
CDR3 protein: CSASLYYGYTF
CDR3 DNA: TGCAGTGCTAGCCTGTACTATGGCTACACCTTC

J gene: TRBJ2-2
V gene: TRBV10-1
D gene: TRBD2
CDR3 length: 16
clone size: few
CDR3 protein: CASSESTREHTGELFF
CDR3 DNA: TGCGCCAGCAGTGAGTCGACGCGGGAGCACACCGGGGAGCTGTTTTTT

J gene: TRBJ2-2
V gene: TRBV5-1
D gene: .
CDR3 length: 13
clone size: .
CDR3 protein: CASTLDSFGELFF
CDR3 DNA: TGCGCCAGCACCCTGGACTCCTTCGGGGAGCTGTTTTTT